The text below deals with one T cell receptor (beta chain). V was cut by 0 bases and J by 4 bases, with 12 bases left in between. Germline assignment: CDR1 LNHNV and CDR2 YYDKDF (reference sequence). The CDR3 is made up of 15 amino acids. Original data processing: Estimates of nucleated cell counts were drawn from the amplification of reference gene primers. The protocol was immunoSEQ multiplex PCR, while the TCRdb copy is restricted to in-frame clones and leaves out a portion. V and J calls and clone size come straight from that table; D and trimming were deduced from the DNA. Seen here are about 240,000 clones, around three quarters observed once, and the top ten hold around 3.4%. This entry is derived from a study of blood T cell repertoires in COVID-19. Whole-study context: Some COVID-19 samples were acute and others convalescent; all came from the United States, Italy and Spain. From T cells, B-cell-depleted T cells, or PBMCs came the material, which was cDNA or gDNA.

This receptor was identified in a woman older than 75 with acute or convalescent COVID-19. The sample was peripheral blood. The chain has TRBV15 and TRBJ1-2; D might be TRBD1 (5 bases). The CDR3 is CATSRDLGGGYGYTF. The CDR3 bases are TGTGCCACCAGCAGAGATTTGGGGGGTGGCTATGGCTACACCTTC.